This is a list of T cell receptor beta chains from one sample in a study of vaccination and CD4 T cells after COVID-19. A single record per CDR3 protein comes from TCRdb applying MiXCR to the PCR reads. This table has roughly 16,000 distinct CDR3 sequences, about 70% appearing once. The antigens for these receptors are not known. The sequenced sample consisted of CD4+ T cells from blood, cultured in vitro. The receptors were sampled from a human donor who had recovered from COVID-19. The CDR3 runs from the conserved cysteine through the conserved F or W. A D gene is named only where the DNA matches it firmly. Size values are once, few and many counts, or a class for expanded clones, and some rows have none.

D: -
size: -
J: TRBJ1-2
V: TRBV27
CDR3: CASSLRRSYGYTF
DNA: TGTGCCAGCAGTTTAAGGCGCTCCTATGGCTACACCTTC

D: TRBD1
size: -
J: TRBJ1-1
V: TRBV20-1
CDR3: CSASRTGEISGAFF
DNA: TGCAGTGCTAGCAGGACAGGGGAGATTAGCGGAGCTTTCTTT

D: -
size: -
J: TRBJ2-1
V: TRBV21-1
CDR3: CASSIVAGGYNEQFF
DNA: TGTGCCAGCAGCATAGTTGCGGGAGGATACAATGAGCAGTTCTTC

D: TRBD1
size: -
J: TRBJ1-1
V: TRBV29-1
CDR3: CSAEDTHRGAFF
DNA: TGCAGCGCCGAGGACACCCACAGGGGAGCTTTCTTT

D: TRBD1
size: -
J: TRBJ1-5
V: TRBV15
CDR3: CATSRSMRQGAFGNQPQHF
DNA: TGTGCCACCAGCAGAAGCATGCGTCAGGGGGCGTTCGGCAATCAGCCCCAGCATTTT

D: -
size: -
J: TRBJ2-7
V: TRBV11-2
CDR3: CASSLRRVEQYF
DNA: TGTGCCAGCAGCCTAAGGAGGGTTGAGCAGTACTTC

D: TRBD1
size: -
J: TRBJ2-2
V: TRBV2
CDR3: CASTRGWGQGAHGELFF
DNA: TGTGCCAGCACCCGCGGGTGGGGACAGGGGGCCCACGGGGAGCTGTTTTTT

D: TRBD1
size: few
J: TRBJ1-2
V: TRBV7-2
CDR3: CASGRSDRVGGYTF
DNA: TGTGCCAGCGGCCGATCGGACAGGGTGGGTGGCTACACCTTC

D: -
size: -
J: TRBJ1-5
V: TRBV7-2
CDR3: CASSLKGVGGNQPQHF
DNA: TGTGCCAGCAGCTTAAAGGGGGTTGGGGGCAATCAGCCCCAGCATTTT

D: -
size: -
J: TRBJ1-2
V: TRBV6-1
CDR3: CASSPQENYGYTF
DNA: TGTGCCAGCAGTCCTCAGGAGAACTATGGCTACACCTTC

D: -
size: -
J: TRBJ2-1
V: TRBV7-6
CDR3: CASSSDYARGEQFF
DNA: TGTGCCAGCAGCTCGGACTACGCCAGGGGTGAGCAGTTCTTC

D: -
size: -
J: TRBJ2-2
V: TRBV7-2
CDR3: CASSIVQMMNTGELFF
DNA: TGTGCCAGCAGCATCGTTCAGATGATGAACACCGGGGAGCTGTTTTTT

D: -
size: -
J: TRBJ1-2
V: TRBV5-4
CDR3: CASSLDTLNGYTF
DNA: TGTGCCAGCAGCTTGGACACCCTTAATGGCTACACCTTC

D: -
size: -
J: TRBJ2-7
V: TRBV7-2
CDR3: CASSSFTGYEQYF
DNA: TGTGCCAGCAGCTCCTTTACGGGATACGAGCAGTACTTC

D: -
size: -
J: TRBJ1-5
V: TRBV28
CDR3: CASSLDSYQPQHF
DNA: TGTGCCAGCAGTCTCGACAGTTATCAGCCCCAGCATTTT

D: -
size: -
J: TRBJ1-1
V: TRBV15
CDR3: CATSREATAGNTEAFF
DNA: TGTGCCACCAGCAGAGAGGCGACAGCTGGGAACACTGAAGCTTTCTTT

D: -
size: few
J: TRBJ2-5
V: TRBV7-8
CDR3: CASSLLQGVLLQETQYF
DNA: TGTGCCAGCAGCTTGTTACAGGGAGTGCTACTCCAAGAGACCCAGTACTTC

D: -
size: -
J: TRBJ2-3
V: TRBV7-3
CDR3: CASSPTGCPSTDTQYF
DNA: TGTGCCAGCAGCCCAACAGGGTGCCCTAGCACAGATACGCAGTATTTT

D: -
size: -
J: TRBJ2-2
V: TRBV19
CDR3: CASSIAGATGELFF
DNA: TGTGCCAGTAGTATAGCAGGGGCGACCGGGGAGCTGTTTTTT

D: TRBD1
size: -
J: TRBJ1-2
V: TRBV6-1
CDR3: CASRPTGTGLGRYGYTF
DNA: TGTGCCAGCAGACCGACCGGGACAGGGCTTGGTCGCTATGGCTACACCTTC

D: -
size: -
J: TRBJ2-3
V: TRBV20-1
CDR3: CSARELARALTDTQYF
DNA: TGCAGTGCCAGGGAGCTAGCGAGGGCTCTAACAGATACGCAGTATTTT

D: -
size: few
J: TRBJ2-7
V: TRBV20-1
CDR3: CSAREQSDYEQYF
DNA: TGCAGTGCTAGAGAGCAAAGCGACTACGAGCAGTACTTC

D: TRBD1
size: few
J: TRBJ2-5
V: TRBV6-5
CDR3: CASSYPGQGRETQYF
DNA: TGTGCCAGCAGTTACCCAGGACAGGGACGGGAGACCCAGTACTTC

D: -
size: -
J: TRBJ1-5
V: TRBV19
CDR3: CASKGGNIPNQPQHF
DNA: TGTGCCAGTAAGGGAGGGAATATCCCGAATCAGCCCCAGCATTTT

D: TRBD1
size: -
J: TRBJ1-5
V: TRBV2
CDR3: CASSARTGGFGNQPQHF
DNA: TGTGCCAGCAGTGCCCGGACAGGGGGATTCGGCAATCAGCCCCAGCATTTT

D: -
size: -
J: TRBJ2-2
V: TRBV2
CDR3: CASRWTGTETGELFF
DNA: TGTGCCAGCAGATGGACCGGGACTGAGACCGGGGAGCTGTTTTTT

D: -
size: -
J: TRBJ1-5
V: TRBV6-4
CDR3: CASRSQCSNQPQHF
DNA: TGTGCCAGCAGATCACAGTGTAGCAATCAGCCCCAGCATTTT

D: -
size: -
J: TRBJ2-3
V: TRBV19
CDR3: CASTPLGLMDIGTQYF
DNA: TGTGCCAGTACCCCCCTCGGGCTAATGGACATAGGTACGCAGTATTTT

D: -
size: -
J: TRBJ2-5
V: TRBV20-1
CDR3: CSARPPRASQETQYF
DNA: TGCAGTGCTAGACCCCCGAGGGCCTCCCAAGAGACCCAGTACTTC

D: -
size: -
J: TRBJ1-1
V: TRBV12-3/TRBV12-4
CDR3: CASSSVGGSAEAFF
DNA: TGTGCCAGCAGTTCGGTGGGGGGGAGCGCTGAAGCTTTCTTT

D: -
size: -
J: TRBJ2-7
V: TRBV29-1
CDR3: CSATAIDLGGVIF
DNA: TGCAGCGCAACCGCTATTGACCTCGGGGGAGTTATATTC

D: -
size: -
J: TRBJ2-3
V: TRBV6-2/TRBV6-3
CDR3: CASPAGPMGNTDTQYF
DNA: TGTGCCAGCCCCGCCGGCCCTATGGGTAACACAGATACGCAGTATTTT

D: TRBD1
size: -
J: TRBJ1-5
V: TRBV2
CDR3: CASSRTGTNQPQHF
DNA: TGTGCCAGCAGCCGGACAGGGACAAATCAGCCCCAGCATTTT

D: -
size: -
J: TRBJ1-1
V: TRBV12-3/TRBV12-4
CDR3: CASEGSKGTEAFF
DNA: TGTGCCAGCGAGGGTAGTAAGGGGACTGAAGCTTTCTTT

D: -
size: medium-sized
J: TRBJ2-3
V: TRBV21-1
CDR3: CASSKVRRYTDTQYF
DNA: TGTGCCAGCAGCAAAGTTAGGAGGTACACAGATACGCAGTATTTT

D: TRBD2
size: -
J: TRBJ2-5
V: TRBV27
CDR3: CASSRETSGQETQYF
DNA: TGTGCCAGCAGCCGGGAGACTAGCGGCCAAGAGACCCAGTACTTC

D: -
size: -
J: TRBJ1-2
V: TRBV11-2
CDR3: CASSVDRQNGYTF
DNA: TGTGCCAGCAGCGTAGACAGACAAAATGGCTACACCTTC

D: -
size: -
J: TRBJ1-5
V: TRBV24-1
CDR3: CATSDPGTFQPQHF
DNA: TGTGCCACCAGTGATCCCGGGACATTTCAGCCCCAGCATTTT

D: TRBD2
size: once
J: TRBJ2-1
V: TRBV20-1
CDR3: CSAERASGRNEQFF
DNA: TGCAGTGCGGAGCGGGCTAGCGGGAGAAATGAGCAGTTCTTC

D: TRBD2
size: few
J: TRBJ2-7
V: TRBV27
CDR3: CASSPLAGGPYEQYF
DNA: TGTGCCAGCAGCCCACTAGCGGGAGGGCCCTACGAGCAGTACTTC

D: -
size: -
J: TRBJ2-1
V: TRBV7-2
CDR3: CASSLVSYEQFF
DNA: TGTGCCAGCAGCTTAGTGAGTTACGAGCAGTTCTTC

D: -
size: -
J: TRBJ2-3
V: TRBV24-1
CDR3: CATSDPRALGRTDTQYF
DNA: TGTGCCACCAGTGATCCCCGGGCCCTAGGGCGCACAGATACGCAGTATTTT

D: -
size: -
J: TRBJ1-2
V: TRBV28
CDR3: CASSLTDGYTF
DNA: TGTGCCAGCAGTTTAACGGACGGCTACACCTTC

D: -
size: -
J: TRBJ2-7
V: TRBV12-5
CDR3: CASGLQGWNSDEQYF
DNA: TGTGCTAGTGGTCTCCAGGGGTGGAATAGCGACGAGCAGTACTTC

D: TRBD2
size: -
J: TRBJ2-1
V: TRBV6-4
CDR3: CASSELAGGLNEQFF
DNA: TGTGCCAGCAGTGAGCTAGCGGGAGGGCTAAATGAGCAGTTCTTC

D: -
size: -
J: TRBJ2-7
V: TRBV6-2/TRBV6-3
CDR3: CASNPNRPYEQYF
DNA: TGTGCCAGCAACCCCAACCGGCCCTACGAGCAGTACTTC

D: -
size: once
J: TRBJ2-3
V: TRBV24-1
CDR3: CATSDPPRDTQYF
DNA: TGTGCCACCAGTGATCCCCCCCGGGATACGCAGTATTTT

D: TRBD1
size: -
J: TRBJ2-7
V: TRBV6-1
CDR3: CASSETGTGLSTFYEQYF
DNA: TGTGCCAGCAGTGAAACCGGGACAGGGCTCTCGACGTTCTACGAGCAGTACTTC

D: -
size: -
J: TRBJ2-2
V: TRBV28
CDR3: CASSLFVLANTGELFF
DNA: TGTGCCAGCAGTTTATTCGTGCTAGCGAACACCGGGGAGCTGTTTTTT